The source of this TCR beta chain is a study of T cell responses to AZD1222 COVID-19 vaccine. The table came from immunoSEQ multiplex PCR; TCRdb's copy has only in-frame clones and leaves some out. The repertoire holds about 25,000 clones, with around 90% as singletons. Germline lookup yields CDR1 MNHEY and CDR2 SMNVEV (reference sequence). The length of the CDR3 is 14 residues. The V and J ends lost 6 bases and 3 bases respectively, with 12 bases between them. J is TRBJ1-5 and V is TRBV27; D might be TRBD1 (5 bases). This TCR was recovered from an adult who received the AZD1222 COVID-19 vaccine. The starting material was peripheral blood, obtained 28 days after the second AZD1222 dose. The CDR3 is CASRVGVNNQPQHF. CDR3 DNA: TGTGCCAGCAGGGTAGGGGTTAACAATCAGCCCCAGCATTTT.